One and the same sample provided the 2 T cell receptor beta chains below, sequenced in a study of cytomegalovirus exposure and HLA in healthy donors. The PCR contained 60 Vbeta and 13 Jbeta primers. Produced via immunoSEQ multiplex PCR; TCRdb's table is partial and in-frame only. The sample includes some 150,000 clones, around 80% of them seen just once. The source material was PBMCs. Source of these receptors: a man between 18 and 35 years old in good health and CMV-seropositive.

The chain combines TRBV2 with TRBJ2-2, with D perhaps TRBD1 (6 bases). Deletions cut 2 bases from V and 4 bases from J, with 11 bases between. The CDR3 sequence is 15 residues long. Germline V gene lookup returns CDR1 SNHLY and CDR2 FYNNEI. The CDR3 is CASSEWGLVTGELFF. DNA for the CDR3: TGTGCCAGCAGTGAATGGGGGCTTGTCACCGGGGAGCTGTTTTTT.

The chain combines TRBV27 with TRBJ2-1, with D perhaps TRBD1 (6 bases). The CDR3 runs 14 residues. Germline V CDR1 and CDR2: MNHEY, SMNVEV (reference sequence). Trimming pared 7 bases from V and 0 bases from J, leaving 10 bases between. The CDR3 DNA reads TGTGCCAGCACCCCAGGGGCCTCCTACAATGAGCAGTTCTTC. Encoded protein: CASTPGASYNEQFF.